The 27 T cell receptor beta chains reported below all come from one sample, sequenced in a study of T cells in localized non-small cell lung cancer (dated by TCRdb to 2020 to 2022). Libraries were prepared through the immunoSEQ multiplex PCR assay. The clones in this table, taken by TCRdb from immuneACCESS, are in-frame only. Not every clone is retained; where verified, under half of the shortfall comes from an unresolved V gene, and the cause of the rest is unknown. For this sample there are about 17,000 clones; approximately 82% appear just once. The ten most abundant clones make up approximately 30% of the sample. Sample: peripheral blood, taken before any cancer treatment. All receptors come from a male donor at least 60 years old with stage III lung adenocarcinoma.

The chain carries TRBV9 and TRBJ2-4; TRBD1 aligns across 7 bases. V dropped 6 bases and J dropped 7; count of bases not matched to a gene: 10. The CDR3 has 14 amino acids. Looked up from germline, CDR1 is SGDLS and CDR2 is YYNGEE. CDR3 region: CASNRQGFFNIQYF. The CDR3 DNA follows: TGTGCCAGCAACCGACAGGGTTTTTTCAACATTCAGTACTTC.

This clone has a single count. The gene calls are TRBV7-3 and TRBJ2-1; no definite D call. The V and J ends lost 4 bases and 8 bases respectively, with 12 bases between them. Germline V lookup: CDR1 SGHTA, CDR2 FQGTGA. The CDR3 contains 13 residues. CDR3 in DNA: TGTGCCAGCAGCTCCGGGCCAGACGATGAGCAGTTCTTC. Translation: CASSSGPDDEQFF.

The chain is built from TRBV13 and TRBJ2-7; D ambiguous. With 2 bases removed from V and 6 bases from J, the gap between germline ends came to 8 bases. CDR3 size: 12 residues. Germline values: CDR1 PRHDT, CDR2 FYEKMQ (reference sequence). CDR3: CASSLKGSEQYF. The CDR3 nucleotides are TGTGCCAGCAGCTTAAAGGGATCCGAGCAGTACTTC. Variable domain in full (rest from reference TRBV13 and TRBJ2-7): AAGVIQSPRHLIKEKRETATLKCYPIPRHDTVYWYQQGPGQDPQFLISFYEKMQSDKGSIPDRFSAQQFSDYHSELNMSSLELGDSALYFCASSLKGSEQYFGPGTRLTVT.

The chain couples TRBV30 to TRBJ2-1; no reliable D call. The CDR3 has 13 amino acids. Germline V gene lookup returns CDR1 GTSNPN and CDR2 SVGIG (reference sequence). V was pared by 1 base and J by 6 bases, with 10 bases between. CDR3 sequence (DNA): TGTGCCTGGAGTGCCGACCAGTTCAATGAGCAGTTCTTC. Its translation is CAWSADQFNEQFF.

V usage is TRBV6-6 and J usage is TRBJ2-1; D call uncertain. V was cut by 10 bases and J by 8 bases, with 15 bases left in between. The germline gives CDR1 MNHNY, CDR2 SVGAGI (reference sequence). This CDR3 has 12 residues. CDR3 sequence: CATKYGGDEQFF. The DNA of the CDR3 is TGTGCCACCAAGTACGGTGGCGATGAGCAGTTCTTC.

The CDR3 is CSARGQEAFF. CDR3 nucleotides: TGCAGTGCTAGGGGACAAGAAGCTTTCTTT. This chain uses TRBV20-1 with TRBJ1-1; D is possibly TRBD1 (6 bases). Germline lookup yields CDR1 DFQATT and CDR2 SNEGSKA (reference sequence). The CDR3 sequence is 10 residues long. Trimming removed 3 bases from V and 8 bases from J, with 7 bases in between.

This chain joins TRBV25-1 and TRBJ2-5; weak D call: TRBD1 (5 bases). The V gene's germline CDR1 is MGHDK and CDR2 SYGVNS. This CDR3 is 14 amino acids long. With 4 bases removed from V and 2 bases from J, the gap between germline ends came to 11 bases. CDR3 in amino acids: CASSVATVQETQYF. The CDR3, as DNA: TGTGCCAGCAGTGTCGCGACAGTTCAAGAGACCCAGTACTTC.

The rearrangement links TRBV19 to TRBJ1-1; D is ambiguous. The CDR3 is 15 residues long. V lost 1 base to trimming and J lost 5 bases, with 14 bases between them. CDR1 and CDR2 (germline): LNHDA, SQIVND (reference sequence). This chain's CDR3 is CASSIGSPVRTEAFF. The DNA of the CDR3 is TGTGCCAGTAGTATAGGGTCCCCGGTTCGAACTGAAGCTTTCTTT.

J is TRBJ2-3 and V is TRBV10-1; either TRBD1 or TRBD2 may fit D (5 bases each). Trimming left V 8 bases short and J 6 bases short, with 15 bases between. CDR3 size: 13 residues. The germline V gene has CDR1 WNHNN and CDR2 SYGVQD (reference sequence). This chain's CDR3 is CASSVAGTDTQYF. The CDR3 DNA sequence: TGCGCCAGCTCCGTGGCCGGGACGGATACGCAGTATTTT.

The V and J genes are TRBV9 and TRBJ2-1; 11 bases agree with TRBD2. This CDR3 has 19 amino acids. Losses at the gene ends were 3 bases for V and 0 bases for J; bases not matched to a gene: 11. CDR1 SGDLS and CDR2 YYNGEE come from the germline V gene. CDR3 nucleotides: TGTGCCAGCAGCGAAGATATTAGCGGGGGGGCAAGCTCCTACAATGAGCAGTTCTTC. It is translated as CASSEDISGGASSYNEQFF.

The J gene is TRBJ1-5, the V gene TRBV6-1, with 7 bases identical to TRBD1. The V gene end was trimmed by 4 bases and the J gene end by 0 bases; junction bases not matched to a gene: 6. Germline CDR1 MNHNS, CDR2 SASEGT. The CDR3 has 16 residues. The CDR3 nucleotides are TGTGCCAGCAGTGGGCAGGGGGATTATAGCAATCAGCCCCAGCATTTT. Amino acids: CASSGQGDYSNQPQHF.

The chain recombines TRBV5-4 with TRBJ2-3; 11 nucleotides match TRBD1. V was pared by 4 bases and J by 1 base, with 8 bases of the junction left unmatched. Germline assignment: CDR1 SGHNT and CDR2 YYREEE (reference sequence). This CDR3 is built from 17 residues. The CDR3 nucleotides are TGTGCCAGCAGCACGGGACAGGGGGTGCTCGGCACAGATACGCAGTATTTT. Its protein is CASSTGQGVLGTDTQYF.

This chain links TRBV11-1 with TRBJ1-1; D may be TRBD1 (6 bases). The CDR3 consists of 11 residues. The germline V and J ends were trimmed by 5 bases and 7 bases, with 8 bases remaining between them. Germline CDR1 SGHAT, CDR2 FQDESV (reference sequence). CDR3 DNA: TGTGCCAGCAGCCAAGGGGGTGAAGCTTTCTTT. This sequence encodes CASSQGGEAFF.

The chain employs TRBV27 and TRBJ1-1; 12 positions match TRBD1. J gave up 4 bases and V 1 base, and 4 bases lay outside the gene matches. Germline V gene data show CDR1 as MNHEY and CDR2 as SMNVEV (reference sequence). CDR3 length: 16 residues. CDR3 in amino acids: CASSLWDRGQATEAFF. For the CDR3, the DNA is TGTGCCAGCAGTTTATGGGACAGGGGGCAGGCCACTGAAGCTTTCTTT.

The chain uses TRBV5-1 and TRBJ2-7, with 9 bases that match TRBD1. The germline CDR1 and CDR2 sequences are SGHRS and YFSETQ. This CDR3 is 14 amino acids long. The V gene end was trimmed by 6 bases and the J gene end by 2 bases; junction bases not matched to a gene: 6. CDR3: CASTKTGGTYEQYF. The CDR3 DNA reads TGCGCCAGCACCAAGACAGGGGGGACCTACGAGCAGTACTTC.

In its sample, this clone ranks as medium-sized. The rearrangement links TRBV28 to TRBJ2-2, with D uncertain. Trimming stripped 3 bases from V and 4 bases from J, with 6 bases between. CDR3 length: 13 amino acids. The germline V gene encodes CDR1 MDHEN and CDR2 SYDVKM. CDR3 in amino acids: CASSFRSTGELFF. The CDR3, as DNA: TGTGCCAGCAGTTTCCGGAGCACCGGGGAGCTGTTTTTT.

The chain is built from TRBV7-3 and TRBJ2-3; TRBD2 matches 8 bases. Germline V CDR1 and CDR2: SGHTA, FQGTGA. There are 15 residues in the CDR3. The junction had 6 bases not matched to a gene; V was cut back by 5 bases and J by 2 bases. DNA of the CDR3: TGTGCCAGCAGCCGAGCGGGGGCCAACACAGATACGCAGTATTTT. Translating gives CASSRAGANTDTQYF.

J is TRBJ1-2 and V is TRBV10-1; no clear D. V shed 6 bases and J shed 8 bases, with 19 bases lying between them. Germline CDR1 reads WNHNN; CDR2 reads SYGVQD (reference sequence). This CDR3 has 14 amino acids. The CDR3 DNA reads as TGCGCCAGCAGCCAGACCACCGGGAACACGGGCTACACCTTC. It specifies CASSQTTGNTGYTF.

The chain recombines TRBV9 with TRBJ2-1, with a possible D match to TRBD1 (5 bases). Per germline, CDR1 SGDLS and CDR2 YYNGEE. The V and J ends lost 2 bases and 4 bases respectively, with 16 bases between them. The CDR3 covers 16 residues. As DNA, the CDR3 is TGTGCCAGCAGCGTTCTAGACAGCCCCGCTTACAATGAGCAGTTCTTC. As protein: CASSVLDSPAYNEQFF. The variable domain in full, with the rest retrieved from reference TRBV9 and TRBJ2-1, is DSGVTQTPKHLITATGQRVTLRCSPRSGDLSVYWYQQSLDQGLQFLIQYYNGEERAKGNILERFSAQQFPDLHSELNLSSLELGDSALYFCASSVLDSPAYNEQFFGPGTRLTVL.

This clone was observed once. This sequence joins TRBV5-1 and TRBJ2-5; tentative D call: TRBD2 (6 bases). Trimming pared 4 bases from V and 5 bases from J, leaving 12 bases between. Germline V gene lookup returns CDR1 SGHRS and CDR2 YFSETQ. The CDR3 totals 13 residues. This chain's CDR3 is CASSRGAGETQYF. CDR3 DNA sequence: TGCGCCAGCAGCAGAGGGGCGGGGGAGACCCAGTACTTC.

The V gene is TRBV30, the J gene TRBJ2-5; D perhaps matches TRBD1 (6 bases). The CDR3 is 14 amino acids. CDR1 and CDR2 (germline): GTSNPN, SVGIG (reference sequence). V lost 7 bases and J 3 bases, leaving 18 bases between the germline ends. CDR3 residues: CASGGGASKETQYF. The DNA for the CDR3 is TGTGCCTCGGGTGGGGGCGCAAGCAAAGAGACCCAGTACTTC. Full variable domain (missing parts from reference TRBV30 and TRBJ2-5): SQTIHQWPATLVQPVGSPLSLECTVEGTSNPNLYWYRQAAGRGLQLLFYSVGIGQISSEVPQNLSASRPQDRQFILSSKKLLLSDSGFYLCASGGGASKETQYFGPGTRLLVL.

This clone was counted between two and nine times. The chain recombines TRBV6-6 with TRBJ1-4, with D perhaps TRBD1 (5 bases). The CDR3 extends over 15 amino acids. Trimming took 0 bases from V and 4 from J, leaving 9 bases between them. The germline V gene has CDR1 MNHNY and CDR2 SVGAGI (reference sequence). The CDR3 reads CASSYSGGFNEKLFF. The CDR3 region has the DNA TGTGCCAGCAGTTACTCGGGGGGTTTTAATGAAAAACTGTTTTTT.

V gene TRBV2 combines with J gene TRBJ2-7; 9 nucleotides agree with TRBD2. Losses at the gene ends were 6 bases for V and 3 bases for J; bases not matched to a gene: 6. Germline CDR1 SNHLY, CDR2 FYNNEI. This CDR3 contains 14 residues. The CDR3 here is CASRTSGLVYEQYF. The CDR3 DNA reads as TGTGCCAGCAGGACTAGCGGTTTGGTCTACGAGCAGTACTTC.

The chain links TRBV11-3 to TRBJ2-7, with D uncertain. Germline CDR1 and CDR2: SGHNT and YENEEA. This CDR3 has 13 residues. Deletions cut 2 bases from V and 6 bases from J, with 11 bases between. As DNA, the CDR3 is TGTGCCAGCAGCTTAACCGCATCCGGCGAGCAGTACTTC. This translates into CASSLTASGEQYF.

This chain links TRBV10-2 with TRBJ2-7; the match to TRBD1 covers 8 bases. There are 14 residues in the CDR3. Trimming cost V 2 bases and J 4 bases; bases outside gene matches: 4. Germline CDR1 reads WSHSY; CDR2 reads SAAADI. This chain's CDR3 is CASSEGQGRYEQYF. DNA of the CDR3: TGCGCCAGCAGTGAGGGACAGGGACGATACGAGCAGTACTTC.

The J gene is TRBJ1-1, the V gene TRBV29-1; 9 bases agree with TRBD1. This CDR3 region has 13 residues. V shed 8 bases, J shed 1 base, and the junction held 5 bases outside the gene matches. Germline CDR1 SQVTM, CDR2 ANQGSEA. CDR3 region: CSLQGAGNTEAFF. CDR3 bases: TGCAGCTTACAGGGGGCAGGGAACACTGAAGCTTTCTTT.

The chain joins TRBV6-5 to TRBJ1-1; TRBD1 matches at 9 bases. J lost 1 base, V lost 7 bases, and 7 bases had no gene match. The CDR3 spans 15 residues. Germline V gene sequence: CDR1 MNHEY, CDR2 SVGAGI. The CDR3 spells CASTSLGQGNTEAFF. In nucleotides, the CDR3 is TGTGCCAGCACCTCATTGGGACAGGGGAACACTGAAGCTTTCTTT.